Below, 28 T cell receptor beta chains from the same sample are listed, as sequenced in a study of metastatic and nonmetastatic thyroid tumors. No treatment had been given to any patient before thyroid surgery. TCRdb re-analyzed the PCR reads through MiXCR. The sample consists of 16,000 or so clones, roughly a quarter of them appearing once. The sequencing input was tumor tissue. The receptors here all came from a male donor with papillary thyroid cancer or a benign thyroid nodule (not recorded which). Some clones in this sample may be carry-over from other donors' samples.

Regarding this clone: One end of the junction fails to match germline, which may point to a read error. V and J are TRBV27 and TRBJ1-2; D unresolved. Germline values: CDR1 MNHEY, CDR2 SMNVEV (reference sequence). The length of the CDR3 is 15 residues. The DNA for the CDR3 is TGTGGCAGCAGTTTAACCGGCAGAGCTAACTATGGATACACCTTC. Translation: CGSSLTGRANYGYTF.

This clone was found many times. The V call is TRBV11-2, the J call TRBJ2-5, with 14 nucleotides matching TRBD2. Germline V CDR1 and CDR2: SGHAT, FQNNGV. The CDR3 extends over 19 amino acids. The V segment lost 7 bases and the J segment 0 bases; nucleotides outside the gene matches: 13. CDR3 coding DNA: TGTGCCAGCACCCCCTTCGGACTAGCGGGGGGTCCCCACCAAGAGACCCAGTACTTC. Translation gives CASTPFGLAGGPHQETQYF. Filled out from reference TRBV11-2 and TRBJ2-5, the complete variable domain reads EAGVAQSPRYKIIEKRQSVAFWCNPISGHATLYWYQQILGQGPKLLIQFQNNGVVDDSQLPKDRFSAERLKGVDSTLKIQPAKLEDSAVYLCASTPFGLAGGPHQETQYFGPGTRLLVL.

At least ten counts were recorded for this clone. Being one base from a much bigger clone, this may be a read error. Other DNA sequences in the same sample also yield this CDR3. This rearrangement joins TRBV19 to TRBJ2-3; D call uncertain. The V and J ends lost 7 bases and 0 bases respectively, with 11 bases between them. The V gene's germline CDR1 is LNHDA and CDR2 SQIVND (reference sequence). The CDR3 length is 14 residues. As DNA, the CDR3 is TGTGCCAGTACGGCAGGTCCTAGCACAGATACGCAGTATTTT. Amino acids: CASTAGPSTDTQYF.

The gene calls are TRBV4-1 and TRBJ2-7; no clear D gene. The V end lost 0 bases, the J end lost 7 bases, and 7 bases lay between the germline ends. This CDR3 comprises 12 residues. The germline CDR1 and CDR2 sequences are MGHRA and YSYEKL. As DNA, the CDR3 is TGCGCCAGCAGCCAAGAATCCAGGGAGCAGTACTTC. This sequence encodes CASSQESREQYF.

This clone was detected many times. The chain carries TRBV6-4 and TRBJ2-1; D gene ambiguous. The CDR3 runs to 13 residues. In germline, CDR1 is MRHNA, CDR2 SNTAGT. V was shortened by 0 bases and J by 7 bases, with 7 bases between the two germline ends. CDR3 bases: TGTGCCAGCAGTGACTCGAGTGAAAATGAGCAGTTCTTC. This codes for CASSDSSENEQFF.

In its sample, this clone was seen many times. V gene TRBV29-1 combines with J gene TRBJ1-4; D unclear. The CDR3 totals 13 residues. Germline V lookup: CDR1 SQVTM, CDR2 ANQGSEA. Trimming shortened V by 4 bases and J by 3 bases, and 9 bases separated the two germline ends. CDR3: CSVGGEANEKLFF. The CDR3, as DNA: TGCAGCGTTGGCGGGGAGGCTAATGAAAAACTGTTTTTT.

This clone was observed a few times. The chain carries TRBV6-1 and TRBJ1-2; tentative D call: TRBD1 (6 bases). CDR3 length: 13 residues. Trimming took off 7 bases at V and 7 bases at J, with 16 bases between the two ends. Germline CDR1 reads MNHNS; CDR2 reads SASEGT. The CDR3: CASKEQGGSGYTF. The CDR3, as DNA: TGTGCCAGCAAAGAACAGGGCGGGTCTGGCTACACCTTC.

This clone was seen only a few times. The V gene is TRBV6-1, the J gene TRBJ1-2; D is undetermined. The length of the CDR3 is 14 residues. The germline V gene encodes CDR1 MNHNS and CDR2 SASEGT. The germline V and J ends were trimmed by 7 bases and 6 bases, with 18 bases remaining between them. CDR3 residues: CASTEDAQSDGYTF. DNA for the CDR3: TGTGCCAGCACTGAGGACGCTCAGAGTGATGGCTACACCTTC.

Judged by abundance, this clone is medium-sized (0.01 to 0.1%). The chain employs TRBV20-1 and TRBJ1-5, with 7 bases identical to TRBD1. The CDR3 consists of 13 residues. The V segment lost 6 bases and the J segment 5 bases; nucleotides outside the gene matches: 7. Germline CDR1 and CDR2: DFQATT and SNEGSKA (reference sequence). In nucleotides, the CDR3 is TGCAGTGCCGGTAGCGGGACAGATCAGCCCCAGCATTTT. Its protein is CSAGSGTDQPQHF.

This clone has at least ten counts. Relative to the germline gene, one junction end is altered; a read error may explain this. The chain joins TRBV11-2 to TRBJ2-3; D may be TRBD2 (6 bases). CDR1 and CDR2 from the germline V gene are SGHAT and FQNNGV. The CDR3 covers 13 residues. The CDR3 DNA sequence: TGTGCCAGCAGCTTTGGGACTTACGATACGCGGTATTTT. It codes for CASSFGTYDTRYF.

Within the sample, this clone is medium-sized (0.01 to 0.1%). The chain uses TRBV2 and TRBJ2-7; 8 bases are a match to TRBD1. This CDR3 has 13 amino acids. Germline loops: CDR1 SNHLY, CDR2 FYNNEI. V trimming: 8 bases; J trimming: 4 bases; junction bases outside the gene matches: 7. The CDR3: CASGQGAQYEQYF. The CDR3 DNA follows: TGTGCCAGCGGGCAGGGGGCGCAATACGAGCAGTACTTC.

In its sample, this clone was seen a few times. The rearrangement links TRBV28 to TRBJ1-1; the D gene is possibly TRBD1 (5 bases). Germline CDR1 MDHEN, CDR2 SYDVKM. V was pared by 5 bases and J by 4 bases, with 14 bases between. CDR3 length: 14 residues. The CDR3 DNA is TGTGCCAGCAGTGAGACAGCGGGCGGCACTGAAGCTTTCTTT. It codes for CASSETAGGTEAFF.

With respect to this clone: Since no conserved phenylalanine or tryptophan closes the CDR3, a read error is the likely cause. V gene TRBV6-2 or TRBV6-3 combines with J gene TRBJ1-2, with a possible D match to TRBD1 (5 bases). V lost 5 bases and J 3 bases, leaving 13 bases between the germline ends. CDR3 size: 14 residues. In germline, CDR1 is MNHEY, CDR2 SVGEGT. CDR3: CASSGAQGYYGYTL. The CDR3 region has the DNA TGTGCCAGCAGTGGGGCTCAGGGATACTATGGCTACACCCTC.

The V gene is TRBV6-6, the J gene TRBJ2-3, with D possibly TRBD2 on 5 matching bases. Trimming removed 2 bases at V and 4 bases at J, with 19 bases between. The V gene's germline CDR1 is MNHNY and CDR2 SVGAGI (reference sequence). The CDR3 runs 17 residues. The CDR3 region is CASSYLSLSGSPDTQYF. Here the CDR3 DNA reads TGTGCCAGCAGTTACCTCTCGCTTAGTGGGAGCCCAGATACGCAGTATTTT.

This clone was observed many times. The chain uses TRBV5-4 and TRBJ1-1; maybe TRBD1 (6 bases). Germline CDR1 SGHNT, CDR2 YYREEE (reference sequence). V was cut by 6 bases and J by 0 bases, with 12 bases left in between. The CDR3 has 14 amino acids. CDR3 DNA sequence: TGTGCCAGCACCAGGGGAAACATGAACACTGAAGCTTTCTTT. Protein: CASTRGNMNTEAFF. Looking up the rest from reference TRBV5-4 and TRBJ1-1 gives the full variable domain: ETGVTQSPTHLIKTRGQQVTLRCSSQSGHNTVSWYQQALGQGPQFIFQYYREEENGRGNFPPRFSGLQFPNYSSELNVNALELDDSALYLCASTRGNMNTEAFFGQGTRLTVV.

A remark on this clone: The junction differs from germline at one of its ends, possibly a read error. J is TRBJ1-1 and V is TRBV7-9; 7 nucleotides line up with TRBD1. CDR1 is SEHNR and CDR2 is FQNEAQ in the germline V gene (reference sequence). The CDR3 totals 11 residues. This chain's CDR3 is CASTGGTESFF. As DNA, the CDR3 is TGTGCCAGCACAGGGGGAACTGAATCTTTCTTT.

Written as DNA, the CDR3 is TGTGCCAGCAGCTTAGTCTCCTACGAGCAGTACTTC. Its protein product is CASSLVSYEQYF. The rearrangement joins TRBV11-2 to TRBJ2-7; no clear D. V dropped 1 base and J dropped 0 bases, with 1 base sitting between them. Per germline, CDR1 SGHAT and CDR2 FQNNGV. The CDR3 is made up of 12 amino acids.

CDR3 nucleotide sequence: TGTGCCACCAGCAGAGCCACGGGAGCCTATGGCTACACCTTC. It specifies CATSRATGAYGYTF. The chain joins TRBV15 to TRBJ1-2; the D is unclear. V shed 1 base and J shed 4 bases, with 10 bases lying between them. The germline V gene has CDR1 LNHNV and CDR2 YYDKDF (reference sequence). This CDR3 has 14 residues.

The chain carries TRBV6-2 or TRBV6-3 and TRBJ2-3; 8 bases fit TRBD2. V was pared by 7 bases and J by 5 bases, with 17 bases of the junction left unmatched. CDR1 and CDR2 (germline): MNHEY, SVGEGT. This CDR3 has 17 residues. CDR3: CASISISGGLGRDTQYF. The CDR3 bases are TGTGCCAGCATTTCGATATCGGGGGGGCTGGGCCGAGATACGCAGTATTTT.

The rearrangement uses TRBV4-1 and TRBJ2-1; 9 nucleotides agree with TRBD1. Unmatched junction bases numbered 3, after V lost 2 bases and J lost 7 bases. Germline V gives CDR1 MGHRA, CDR2 YSYEKL. The CDR3 is made up of 14 amino acids. DNA for the CDR3: TGCGCCAGCAGCCAAACCGGGACAGGGAATGAGCAGTTCTTC. It specifies CASSQTGTGNEQFF.

This clone was seen more than once but under ten times. The V gene is TRBV6-1, the J gene TRBJ1-4; weak D call: TRBD1 (5 bases). Germline values: CDR1 MNHNS, CDR2 SASEGT. Between the trimmed V and J ends, which lost 1 base and 5 bases, there was a span of 8 bases. The CDR3 sequence is 14 residues long. The CDR3 sequence: CASSEEWGNEKLFF. As DNA, the CDR3 is TGTGCCAGCAGTGAAGAATGGGGGAATGAAAAACTGTTTTTT.

J is TRBJ2-3 and V is TRBV9, with 12 bases identical to TRBD1. Looked up from germline, CDR1 is SGDLS and CDR2 is YYNGEE. The CDR3 totals 15 residues. Trimming at V came to 2 bases and at J to 4 bases, leaving 2 bases not matched to a gene. CDR3 sequence: CASSVGDRGPDTQYF. In DNA, the CDR3 is TGTGCCAGCAGCGTGGGGGACAGGGGGCCAGATACGCAGTATTTT.

The table lists this clone with many counts. The chain links TRBV7-6 to TRBJ2-5; D may be TRBD1 (5 bases). Between the trimmed V and J ends, which lost 5 bases and 2 bases, there was a span of 12 bases. Germline V gives CDR1 SGHVS, CDR2 FNYEAQ. The CDR3 extends over 14 amino acids. CDR3 protein: CASSQGPTQETQYF. In nucleotides, the CDR3 is TGTGCCAGCAGCCAGGGCCCGACGCAAGAGACCCAGTACTTC.

This clone was counted at least ten times. This chain joins TRBV2 and TRBJ2-3; a possible D gene is TRBD2 (6 bases). Germline values: CDR1 SNHLY, CDR2 FYNNEI. Trimming took off 3 bases at V and 4 bases at J, with 11 bases between the two ends. The CDR3 runs to 14 residues. CDR3 bases: TGTGCCAGCAGTGAGTGGGGGGAGGCAGATACGCAGTATTTT. This translates into CASSEWGEADTQYF.

V gene TRBV6-1 combines with J gene TRBJ1-6, with a tentative D call TRBD1 (5 bases). The CDR3 has 13 amino acids. Looked up from germline, CDR1 is MNHNS and CDR2 is SASEGT. V was clipped by 5 bases and J by 12 bases, with 14 bases between them. CDR3 coding DNA: TGTGCCAGCAGTTTAGGGAGGGGTTTACCCCTCCACTTT. It yields the protein CASSLGRGLPLHF.

By share, this clone ranks as medium-sized (0.01 to 0.1%). In DNA form, the CDR3 reads TGTGCCAGCAGCGACGACCCCCGGGTGGCATCCAATGAGCAGTTCTTC. Encoded protein: CASSDDPRVASNEQFF. The chain carries TRBV9 and TRBJ2-1; D gene uncertain. The CDR3 has 16 amino acids. With 3 bases removed from V and 6 bases from J, the gap between germline ends came to 19 bases. Germline-derived CDR1 and CDR2 are SGDLS and YYNGEE. Looking up the rest from reference TRBV9 and TRBJ2-1 gives the full variable domain: DSGVTQTPKHLITATGQRVTLRCSPRSGDLSVYWYQQSLDQGLQFLIQYYNGEERAKGNILERFSAQQFPDLHSELNLSSLELGDSALYFCASSDDPRVASNEQFFGPGTRLTVL.

This clone is deemed large. V and J are TRBV5-5 and TRBJ2-7; TRBD1 aligns across 9 bases. The CDR3 has 15 residues. Trimming took 1 base from V and 6 from J; bases not matched to a gene: 8. The germline V gene encodes CDR1 SGHKS and CDR2 YYEKEE (reference sequence). CDR3 bases: TGTGCCAGCAGCTTGTCTGACAGGGGGACGGTCGAGCAGTACTTC. Its protein is CASSLSDRGTVEQYF.

This clone was seen only a few times. The V gene is TRBV15, the J gene TRBJ2-2; 16 bases agree with TRBD2. Germline loops: CDR1 LNHNV, CDR2 YYDKDF (reference sequence). This CDR3 region has 16 residues. V shed 6 bases, J shed 11 bases, and the junction held 9 bases outside the gene matches. The CDR3 loop is CATRGLAGGPPCELFF. CDR3 nucleotides: TGTGCCACCAGGGGACTAGCGGGAGGGCCCCCCTGTGAGCTGTTTTTT.